This TCR beta chain was recovered during a study of blood T cell repertoires in COVID-19 (TCRdb year 2020). As for the study more broadly: Samples from collaborators originated in the United States, Italy and Spain and spanned both the acute and convalescent phases of COVID-19. The material from the prospective study consisted of cDNA or gDNA derived from T cells, B-cell-depleted T cells, or PBMCs. Samples were obtained from the ongoing ImmuneRACE study (first 160 participants) and from some 1,200 subjects provided by 6 global collaborators. The repertoires were released in a freely available public database intended as a resource for research on the immune response to SARS-CoV-2. The sample metadata nearly always contained a de-identified subject ID, COVID-19 status, age in years and sex. HLA class I and class II types, where available, came from metadata supplied by the sample provider rather than from assay-based typing. Deeply sampled blood TCRbeta repertoires from subjects exposed to, actively infected with, or recovered from COVID-19 were included in the dataset. Study-level results and caveats: How much clinical and demographic metadata was included differed by source and by participant, and the metadata was provided uncurated.

Samples from volunteer blood donors who had recovered from COVID-19 were contributed by a second Seattle source. Collaborating institutions collected whole blood in K2EDTA tubes following their own protocols. For TCRbeta analysis, collaborators shipped samples in one of three forms: frozen whole blood, isolated PBMCs, or DNA extracted from either of those sample types. V ends up 6 bases short and J 7 bases short, with an unmatched junction base count of 18. The germline V gene (reference sequence) provides CDR1 LNHDA and CDR2 SQIVND. Including cysteine and phenylalanine, the CDR3 has 16 amino acids. The DNA shown is the 48-base CDR3, in frame from base 1. TCRbeta CDR3 regions were amplified from genomic DNA by means of the immunoSEQ Assay, a bias-controlled multiplex PCR. From the authors' description of their analysis: The number of nucleated cells in each sample was estimated from the amplification of reference gene primers within the assay. To quantify the absolute abundance of each unique TCRbeta CDR3 rearrangement, sequence reads were collapsed and filtered. For each sample, productive Simpson clonality was calculated as the square root of Simpson's diversity index across productive rearrangements. TCRdb holds this immuneACCESS table with in-frame rearrangements only. Some clones are missing; in checked studies, unresolved V genes explain under half, and the rest has no known cause. Clone size and the V and J calls come from that table; the DNA yielded D and trimming. A total of a few hundred thousand clones appear in this sample, approximately 84% of them only once. Under 3.5% of the sample is taken by the ten largest.

Concerning this clone: Which antigen it targets is not known. Nothing much larger sits one base from this clone, and base qualities are not available.

This chain joins TRBV19 to TRBJ2-7; 7 bases in the junction line up with TRBD1. Sequenced material: peripheral blood. The source of this sequence is a man aged 45-65 years who had recovered from COVID-19. This receptor carries the CDR3 CASRHSRQGTVVEQYF. The sequenced DNA is TGTGCCAGTAGGCATTCCCGACAGGGTACTGTTGTGGAGCAGTACTTC.